This T cell receptor (beta chain) was documented in a study of CD8 T cells in ankylosing spondylitis. Many counts were recorded for this clonotype. CDR3 length: 14 amino acids. V was cut by 3 bases and J by 7 bases, with 10 bases left in between. Per the germline V gene, CDR1 is SNHLY and CDR2 is FYNNEI. TCRdb passed the 5' RACE reads through MiXCR, listing each CDR3 protein once. Among some 37,000 distinct CDR3 sequences listed, 6% were seen once. This clonotype was obtained from a male donor with ankylosing spondylitis or in good health (not recorded which). This sequence joins TRBV2 and TRBJ1-6; no definite D call. Material: blood, either unsorted or a sorted T cell fraction (not recorded which). CDR3 sequence reads: CASSDVTLNSPLHF. CDR3 nucleotide sequence: TGTGCCAGCAGTGACGTGACTTTGAATTCACCCCTCCACTTT.